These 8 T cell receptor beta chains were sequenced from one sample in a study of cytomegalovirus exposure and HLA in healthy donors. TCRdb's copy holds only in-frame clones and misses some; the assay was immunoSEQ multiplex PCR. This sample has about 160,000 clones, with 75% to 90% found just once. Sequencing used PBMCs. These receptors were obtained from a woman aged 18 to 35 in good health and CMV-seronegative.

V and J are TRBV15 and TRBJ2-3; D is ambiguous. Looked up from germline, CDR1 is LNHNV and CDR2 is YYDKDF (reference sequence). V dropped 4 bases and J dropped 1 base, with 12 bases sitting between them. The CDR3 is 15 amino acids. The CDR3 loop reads CATSTEMRGTDTQYF. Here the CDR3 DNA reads TGTGCCACCAGCACCGAGATGCGAGGCACAGATACGCAGTATTTT.

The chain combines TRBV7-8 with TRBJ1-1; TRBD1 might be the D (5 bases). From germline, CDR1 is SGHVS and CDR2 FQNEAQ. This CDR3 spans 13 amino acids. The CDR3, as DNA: TGTGGTACAGGCCAGGGCATCGACACTGAAGCTTTCTTT. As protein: CGTGQGIDTEAFF.

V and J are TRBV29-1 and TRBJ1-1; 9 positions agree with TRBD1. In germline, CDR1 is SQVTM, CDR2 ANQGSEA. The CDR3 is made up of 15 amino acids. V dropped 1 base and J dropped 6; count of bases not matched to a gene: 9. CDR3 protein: CSVEVRDRETPEAFF. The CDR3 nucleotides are TGCAGCGTTGAAGTCCGGGACAGGGAGACCCCTGAAGCTTTCTTT.

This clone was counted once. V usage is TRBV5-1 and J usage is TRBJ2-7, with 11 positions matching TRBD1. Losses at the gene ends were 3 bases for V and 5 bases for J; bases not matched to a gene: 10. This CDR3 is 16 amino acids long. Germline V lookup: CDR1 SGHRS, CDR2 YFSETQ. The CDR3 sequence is CASSSGSGQGANEQYF. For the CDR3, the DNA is TGCGCCAGCAGCTCCGGCTCTGGACAGGGGGCGAACGAGCAGTACTTC. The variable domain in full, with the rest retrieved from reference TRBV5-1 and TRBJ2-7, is KAGVTQTPRYLIKTRGQQVTLSCSPISGHRSVSWYQQTPGQGLQFLFEYFSETQRNKGNFPGRFSGRQFSNSRSEMNVSTLELGDSALYLCASSSGSGQGANEQYFGPGTRLTVT.

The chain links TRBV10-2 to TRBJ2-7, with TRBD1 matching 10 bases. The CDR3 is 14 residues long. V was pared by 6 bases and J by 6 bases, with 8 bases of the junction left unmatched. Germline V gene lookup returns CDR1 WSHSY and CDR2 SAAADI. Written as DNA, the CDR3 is TGCGCCAGCAGGAGGGGACAGGGGTTGGGCGAGCAGTACTTC. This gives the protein CASRRGQGLGEQYF.

The DNA of the CDR3 is TGTGCCAGCACGGGGGGGATAAATAATTCACCCCTCCACTTT. The encoded protein is CASTGGINNSPLHF. The chain employs TRBV2 and TRBJ1-6, with D possibly matching TRBD1 (5 bases). V lost 7 bases and J 5 bases, leaving 12 bases between the germline ends. The CDR3 is made up of 14 amino acids. Germline V gene lookup returns CDR1 SNHLY and CDR2 FYNNEI.

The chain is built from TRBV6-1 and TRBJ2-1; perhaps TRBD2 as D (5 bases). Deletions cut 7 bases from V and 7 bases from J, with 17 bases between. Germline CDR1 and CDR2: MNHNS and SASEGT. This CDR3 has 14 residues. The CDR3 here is CASMKEASVNEQFF. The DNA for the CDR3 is TGTGCCAGCATGAAGGAGGCCAGTGTGAATGAGCAGTTCTTC.

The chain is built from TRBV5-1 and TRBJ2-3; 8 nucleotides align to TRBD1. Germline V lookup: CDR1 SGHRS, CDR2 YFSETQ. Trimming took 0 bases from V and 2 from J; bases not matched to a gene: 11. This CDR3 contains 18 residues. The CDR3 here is CASSLAGPDRGLTDTQYF. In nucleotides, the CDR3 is TGCGCCAGCAGCTTGGCGGGGCCAGACAGGGGCCTCACAGATACGCAGTATTTT.